This record covers a single TCR beta chain. What this receptor recognizes is not known. One base away there is no much larger clone; base qualities are not given. This entry is derived from a study of blood T cell repertoires in COVID-19 (dated by TCRdb to 2018 to 2021). With respect to the entire study: Samples covering the acute and convalescent phases of COVID-19 were provided by collaborators in the United States, Italy and Spain. The material from the prospective study consisted of cDNA or gDNA derived from T cells, B-cell-depleted T cells, or PBMCs. Deeply sampled blood TCRbeta repertoires from subjects exposed to, actively infected with, or recovered from COVID-19 were included in the dataset. The repertoires were released in a freely available public database intended as a resource for research on the immune response to SARS-CoV-2. Samples were obtained from the ongoing ImmuneRACE study (first 160 participants) and from about 1,300 subjects provided by 6 global collaborators. The sample metadata nearly always contained a de-identified subject ID, COVID-19 status, age in years and sex. Where HLA class I and class II types were available, the types were taken from metadata supplied by the sample provider, not from assay-based typing.

In the prospective study, participants were 18 to 89 years old, resided in about two dozen geographic areas of the United States, and were enrolled through a virtual design. To assign participants to cohorts, the prospective study relied on clinical history that participants themselves reported in a screening survey and a study questionnaire. Each participant in the prospective study had whole blood, serum and a nasopharyngeal or oropharyngeal swab collected by mobile phlebotomists. Over a roughly 2-month period, participants in the prospective study had the option of providing additional blood draws and questionnaires. Prospective study blood samples were shipped either frozen or at room temperature before DNA extraction. V loses 4 bases of germline sequence and J loses 6 bases, and the interval between the two ends is 17 bases. Its CDR3 holds 15 amino acids, cysteine through phenylalanine. CDR3 DNA only is kept here, 45 bases in frame from base 1. The germline V gene yields SGHRS for CDR1 and YFSETQ for CDR2.

Beyond this particular receptor, the publication reports: How much clinical and demographic metadata was included differed by source and by participant, and the metadata was provided uncurated.

The immunoSEQ Assay, a bias-controlled multiplex PCR, was used to amplify TCRbeta CDR3 regions from genomic DNA. In the original analysis: The number of nucleated cells in each sample was estimated from the amplification of reference gene primers within the assay. To quantify the absolute abundance of each unique TCRbeta CDR3 rearrangement, sequence reads were collapsed and filtered. For each sample, productive Simpson clonality was calculated by taking the square root of Simpson's diversity index across productive rearrangements. TCRdb re-hosts the immuneACCESS table, in-frame sequences only. Its copies lack some clones; in the studies checked, an unresolved V gene accounts for under half of them, and the cause for the rest is not known. V and J calls and clone size come straight from that table; D and trimming were deduced from the DNA. The sample table records 120,000 to 150,000 clones; approximately 88% of these occur just once. The ten largest clones add up to 0.95% to 1.5% of the sample.

The rearranged segments are TRBV5-1 and TRBJ1-5; the D region possibly corresponds to TRBD1 (5 bases align). Sequencing input: PBMCs or T cells enriched from blood (not recorded which). The receptor was derived from a woman in her 30s with acute COVID-19. In nucleotides, the sequence is TGCGCCAGCAGCCCCAGGGCGGGGGAGGTTCAGCCCCAGCATTTT. The resulting protein is CASSPRAGEVQPQHF.